This TCR beta chain was observed in a study of blood T cell repertoires in COVID-19. About the research overall: Italy, Spain and the United States were the sources of the convalescent and acute COVID-19 samples. The cDNA or gDNA used as material had been derived from T cells, B-cell-depleted T cells, or PBMCs.

Original processing methods: Scientists estimated how many nucleated cells there were by amplifying reference gene primers. Assay used: immunoSEQ multiplex PCR; TCRdb lists only in-frame clones, some missing. That table is the source of V, J and clone size, and D and trimming were worked out from the DNA. The sample shows roughly 97,000 clones, approximately 80% of them seen only once. Germline CDR1 KGHSH, CDR2 LQKENI. The CDR3 sequence is 13 residues long. The V end lost 3 bases, the J end lost 9 bases, and 14 bases lay between the germline ends. Sequencing was carried out using peripheral blood. The V call is TRBV18, the J call TRBJ1-1; D may be TRBD1 (5 bases). This clonotype was obtained from a man in his 60s with acute or convalescent COVID-19. CDR3 nucleotides: TGTGCCAGCTCACCGGGAGCGGGGGACCAAGCTTTCTTT. It translates to CASSPGAGDQAFF.